Presented here are 14 T cell receptor beta chains from one specimen sequenced in a study of T cells after yellow fever vaccination. TCRdb used MiXCR to reprocess the 5' RACE reads, holding one entry per CDR3 protein. The sample has some 420,000 distinct CDR3 sequences, approximately 19% seen once; the top ten hold about 18%. The sample in question was PBMCs, obtained before the yellow fever booster vaccination. All receptors derive from a young man who received the YFV17D yellow fever vaccine.

The V and J genes are TRBV6-5 and TRBJ2-3, with D possibly being TRBD2 (5 bases). V gave up 7 bases and J gave up 1 base, with 9 bases separating them. This CDR3 is built from 13 residues. Germline values: CDR1 MNHEY, CDR2 SVGAGI. CDR3 DNA: TGTGCCAGCATTTCAGCGGGCACAGATACGCAGTATTTT. It yields the protein CASISAGTDTQYF.

There are a few counts of this clonotype. The chain combines TRBV9 with TRBJ1-4; no firm D call. The CDR3 loop spans 11 amino acids. Trimming removed 7 bases from V and 5 bases from J, with 6 bases in between. CDR1 is SGDLS and CDR2 is YYNGEE in the germline V gene. CDR3 sequence reads: CASGENEKLFF. CDR3 nucleotide sequence: TGTGCCAGCGGGGAGAATGAAAAACTGTTTTTT.

The genes are TRBV7-3 and TRBJ2-7; 7 nucleotides match TRBD2. Germline V gene sequence: CDR1 SGHTA, CDR2 FQGTGA. V gave up 2 bases and J gave up 3 bases; unmatched junction bases: 1. The CDR3 extends over 13 amino acids. In DNA, the CDR3 is TGTGCCAGCAGCTTATGGGGGGGCTACGAGCAGTACTTC. Translation: CASSLWGGYEQYF.

This clonotype was detected a few times. This chain connects TRBV7-6 to TRBJ2-5; 7 bases map to TRBD1. Germline V gene data show CDR1 as SGHVS and CDR2 as FNYEAQ. J lost 1 base, V lost 6 bases, and 8 bases had no gene match. The CDR3 has 15 amino acids. CDR3 residues: CASRARGQAQETQYF. CDR3 in DNA: TGTGCCAGCAGGGCAAGGGGGCAGGCCCAAGAGACCCAGTACTTC. Full variable domain (missing parts from reference TRBV7-6 and TRBJ2-5): GAGVSQSPRYKVTKRGQDVALRCDPISGHVSLYWYRQALGQGPEFLTYFNYEAQQDKSGLPNDRFSAERPEGSISTLTIQRTEQRDSAMYRCASRARGQAQETQYFGPGTRLLVL.

The chain is built from TRBV5-6 and TRBJ1-2, with 12 bases aligning to TRBD1. Germline trimming cut 2 bases from V and 8 bases from J; bases unmatched to any gene: 7. The CDR3 consists of 15 residues. Germline values: CDR1 SGHDT, CDR2 YYEEEE. This CDR3 is CASSLGTGGFWGYTF. The CDR3, as DNA: TGTGCCAGCAGCTTAGGGACAGGGGGCTTCTGGGGCTACACCTTC. Full variable domain (rest looked up from reference TRBV5-6 and TRBJ1-2): DAGVTQSPTHLIKTRGQQVTLRCSPKSGHDTVSWYQQALGQGPQFIFQYYEEEERQRGNFPDRFSGHQFPNYSSELNVNALLLGDSALYLCASSLGTGGFWGYTFGSGTRLTVV.

The J gene is TRBJ2-7, the V gene TRBV19; D is unresolved. The CDR3 runs 11 residues. Looked up from germline, CDR1 is LNHDA and CDR2 is SQIVND (reference sequence). With 9 bases removed from V and 8 bases from J, the gap between germline ends came to 14 bases. The CDR3 spells CARGKRPQQYV. CDR3 nucleotide sequence: TGTGCCAGAGGGAAACGGCCTCAGCAGTACGTC.

This clonotype has a handful of counts. The rearrangement uses TRBV4-1 and TRBJ1-5, with D possibly TRBD1 on 6 matching bases. The germline V and J ends were trimmed by 3 bases and 0 bases, with 21 bases remaining between them. Germline CDR1 and CDR2: MGHRA and YSYEKL. The CDR3 is made up of 19 amino acids. CDR3 DNA sequence: TGCGCCAGCAGCCACCTACCTCTGGACAGACTCTATAGCAATCAGCCCCAGCATTTT. Amino acids: CASSHLPLDRLYSNQPQHF.

CDR3 region: CASSLLRGPRANYGYTF. CDR3 DNA: TGTGCCAGCAGTTTACTAAGAGGCCCACGAGCTAACTATGGCTACACCTTC. The chain combines TRBV12-3 or TRBV12-4 with TRBJ1-2; D is undetermined. The CDR3 is 17 residues long. V gave up 2 bases and J gave up 0 bases, with 16 bases separating them.

This clonotype was observed a handful of times. CDR3 amino acids: CAISESSGGETQYF. CDR3 bases: TGTGCCATCAGTGAGTCGAGTGGAGGGGAAACCCAGTACTTC. The chain is built from TRBV10-3 and TRBJ2-5; the D gene is possibly TRBD2 (6 bases). The CDR3 covers 14 residues. Germline lookup yields CDR1 ENHRY and CDR2 SYGVKD. The V end was cut by 0 bases, the J end by 8 bases, with 13 bases between.

This clonotype showed up just a few times. V and J are TRBV20-1 and TRBJ2-3; D not resolved. The V and J ends lost 6 bases and 4 bases respectively, with 11 bases between them. Germline V gives CDR1 DFQATT, CDR2 SNEGSKA (reference sequence). The CDR3 length is 12 residues. The CDR3 coding sequence is TGCAGTGCCACGCCTCGGGCAGATACGCAGTATTTT. Encoded protein: CSATPRADTQYF.

V is TRBV5-1 and J is TRBJ2-1; D might be TRBD2 (5 bases). The V gene lost 7 bases and the J gene lost 0 bases, with 26 bases spanning the gap. The germline CDR1 and CDR2 sequences are SGHRS and YFSETQ. The CDR3 sequence is 19 residues long. The CDR3 region has the DNA TGCGCCAGCTGCCCCGGGAAGGAGTTTAATTTTTTCTCCTACAATGAGCAGTTCTTC. This gives the protein CASCPGKEFNFFSYNEQFF.

This chain joins TRBV29-1 and TRBJ2-4, with 9 bases aligning to TRBD1. This CDR3 comprises 14 residues. CDR1 and CDR2 (germline): SQVTM, ANQGSEA. V lost 7 bases, J lost 7 bases, and 11 bases stayed unmatched. The CDR3 nucleotides are TGCAGCGCTAGGACAGGGGAGGGATCGAACATTCAGTACTTC. As protein: CSARTGEGSNIQYF.

This clonotype was seen a handful of times. The chain has TRBV7-2 and TRBJ2-7, with TRBD2 matching over 11 bases. Germline V CDR1 and CDR2: SGHTA, FQGNSA. This CDR3 region has 17 residues. V gave up 5 bases and J gave up 2 bases; unmatched junction bases: 11. The CDR3 here is CASSTALAGGNTYEQYF. In DNA form, the CDR3 reads TGTGCCAGCAGCACCGCCCTAGCGGGGGGTAATACCTACGAGCAGTACTTC.

In its sample, this clonotype was seen a few times. The chain carries TRBV20-1 and TRBJ1-2, with D possibly TRBD1 on 6 matching bases. Trimming stripped 7 bases from V and 0 bases from J, with 6 bases between. The CDR3 extends over 11 amino acids. Germline V gene sequence: CDR1 DFQATT, CDR2 SNEGSKA (reference sequence). As DNA, the CDR3 is TGCAGTGGGACAGCTAACTATGGCTACACCTTC. Translation: CSGTANYGYTF.